This T cell receptor beta chain is from a study of T cell responses to AZD1222 COVID-19 vaccine. Study results and limitations: Only a handful of AZD1222 recipients, several in all, had baseline seropositivity. Among spike-specific TCRs, nearly half reportedly target unmutated variant regions. The span of vaccine-associated CD4 TCRs extended across spike, with dominance at 160-218 and 743-854.

As concerns this clone: The antigen is undetermined.

From germline, CDR1 is SGHTA and CDR2 FQGNSA. J was trimmed by 0 bases and V by 5 bases; bases with no gene match: 6. The CDR3 is 18 amino acids. Investigators merged groups given second doses at roughly 4 or roughly 12 weeks. Method: immunoSEQ multiplex PCR; TCRdb's copy keeps in-frame clones and lacks some. The sample has about 84,000 clones, approximately 85% seen once. Sample: peripheral blood, taken 28 days after the second AZD1222 dose. The chain joins TRBV7-2 to TRBJ2-6; 11 bases fit TRBD1. The clonotype was recovered from an adult who received the AZD1222 COVID-19 vaccine. CDR3 nucleotides: TGTGCCAGCAGCGGCCGGGACAGGGGGGGCTCTGGGGCCAACGTCCTGACTTTC. Protein: CASSGRDRGGSGANVLTF.